Following are 32 T cell receptor beta chains from one sample sequenced in a study of T cell clonotyping in hematopoietic cell transplantation (dated by TCRdb to the early 2020s). Library creation used the immunoSEQ multiplex PCR assay. This immuneACCESS table, as held by TCRdb, lists in-frame sequences with V and J called but not all clones. Of the missing ones, under half trace to an unresolved V gene in checked studies; the others have no known cause. This sample holds just over 7,500 clones; around 90% were observed only once. The ten largest clonotypes hold roughly 4.2% of the sample. The intended sense of this specimen's time point label: 180 days after allo-HCT. Sequenced material: PBMCs, taken 180 days after allogeneic stem cell transplant. The origin of the receptors is a female patient in her fifties who had an allogeneic stem cell transplant from an unrelated donor, so the T cells may come from the graft donor. Some clones in this sample may be carry-over from other donors' samples.

The V and J genes are TRBV5-1 and TRBJ2-4; 10 nucleotides line up with TRBD1. The CDR3 has 16 residues. Per germline, CDR1 SGHRS and CDR2 YFSETQ. V was pared by 1 base and J by 7 bases, with 8 bases of the junction left unmatched. CDR3 amino acids: CASSLMGQGTSNIQYF. The CDR3 region has the DNA TGCGCCAGCAGCTTGATGGGACAGGGGACGTCGAACATTCAGTACTTC.

This chain joins TRBV2 and TRBJ1-2; D is unclear. Germline CDR1 reads SNHLY; CDR2 reads FYNNEI. V shed 7 bases and J shed 4 bases, with 10 bases lying between them. CDR3 length equals 12 residues. CDR3 nucleotide sequence: TGTGCCAGCACGAGGGATGGCTATGGCTACACCTTC. It encodes CASTRDGYGYTF.

V is TRBV27 and J is TRBJ1-5; D is ambiguous. V lost 6 bases and J lost 0, with 9 bases in between. The CDR3 is 14 residues long. Germline CDR1 MNHEY, CDR2 SMNVEV (reference sequence). CDR3 in amino acids: CASRTGSSNQPQHF. The CDR3 bases are TGTGCCAGCAGGACCGGCAGTAGCAATCAGCCCCAGCATTTT.

V is TRBV27 and J is TRBJ1-3, with D tentatively TRBD1 (5 bases). Between the trimmed V and J ends, which lost 2 bases and 0 bases, there was a span of 11 bases. CDR1 is MNHEY, CDR2 SMNVEV, per germline (reference sequence). The length of the CDR3 is 16 residues. The CDR3 DNA is TGTGCCAGCAGTTTACGAGGGGATTACTCTGGAAACACCATATATTTT. Protein product: CASSLRGDYSGNTIYF.

In this sample, this clone turned up a few times. The V and J genes are TRBV28 and TRBJ2-5; 7 bases agree with TRBD1. In germline, CDR1 is MDHEN, CDR2 SYDVKM. The CDR3 is made up of 15 amino acids. The V gene end was trimmed by 8 bases and the J gene end by 1 base; junction bases not matched to a gene: 10. The CDR3, as DNA: TGTGCCAGCCTAGCTCAGGGACAGACCCAAGAGACCCAGTACTTC. Protein sequence: CASLAQGQTQETQYF.

This clone was seen more than once but under ten times. This chain connects TRBV25-1 to TRBJ2-2; D remains unclear. Germline V gene sequence: CDR1 MGHDK, CDR2 SYGVNS. The V end lost 3 bases, the J end lost 8 bases, and 10 bases lay between the germline ends. This CDR3 contains 13 residues. CDR3 bases: TGTGCCAGCAGTGACCCTCCCGTAGGGGAGCTGTTTTTT. Translated: CASSDPPVGELFF.

The chain joins TRBV11-2 to TRBJ1-1, with D tentatively TRBD1 (6 bases). V was cut by 4 bases and J by 5 bases, with 17 bases left in between. This CDR3 is 15 amino acids long. The germline V gene has CDR1 SGHAT and CDR2 FQNNGV. The DNA of the CDR3 is TGTGCCAGCAGCTCACTTGGGGGGGGGCGGACTGAAGCTTTCTTT. Translating it yields CASSSLGGGRTEAFF.

V usage is TRBV7-9 and J usage is TRBJ1-1, with unresolved D. Germline lookup yields CDR1 SEHNR and CDR2 FQNEAQ (reference sequence). Trimming stripped 4 bases from V and 7 bases from J, with 13 bases between. CDR3 size: 13 residues. CDR3: CASSYPDYIEAFF. The CDR3 DNA sequence: TGTGCCAGCAGCTACCCAGATTACATTGAAGCTTTCTTT.

J is TRBJ1-1 and V is TRBV11-2; the D gene is possibly TRBD1 (6 bases). Trimming cost V 2 bases and J 5 bases, with 9 bases left between them. Germline values: CDR1 SGHAT, CDR2 FQNNGV. The CDR3 length is 13 residues. The CDR3 sequence: CASSLQGYTEAFF. The CDR3 bases are TGTGCCAGCAGCTTACAGGGGTATACTGAAGCTTTCTTT.

The V and J genes are TRBV4-2 and TRBJ2-5; possibly TRBD1 for D (5 bases). The CDR3 length is 16 residues. Germline V lookup: CDR1 LGHNA, CDR2 YNFKEQ. V was trimmed by 0 bases and J by 4 bases, leaving 15 bases between them. CDR3 nucleotide sequence: TGTGCCAGCAGCCAAGACCCAGGGCGCCTTGGAGAGACCCAGTACTTC. Amino acid sequence: CASSQDPGRLGETQYF.

The chain is built from TRBV19 and TRBJ1-5; D gene uncertain. V was pared by 4 bases and J by 5 bases, with 6 bases between. The germline V gene has CDR1 LNHDA and CDR2 SQIVND (reference sequence). This CDR3 is 12 amino acids long. DNA of the CDR3: TGTGCCAGTAGTAAGAATTATCAGCCCCAGCATTTT. Translated: CASSKNYQPQHF. The variable domain in full, with the rest retrieved from reference TRBV19 and TRBJ1-5, is DGGITQSPKYLFRKEGQNVTLSCEQNLNHDAMYWYRQDPGQGLRLIYYSQIVNDFQKGDIAEGYSVSREKKESFPLTVTSAQKNPTAFYLCASSKNYQPQHFGDGTRLSIL.

J is TRBJ1-1 and V is TRBV6-1, with 7 bases lining up with TRBD1. The length of the CDR3 is 16 residues. The germline V gene encodes CDR1 MNHNS and CDR2 SASEGT. V was clipped by 3 bases and J by 1 base; unmatched bases: 8. DNA of the CDR3: TGTGCCAGCAGTGACCCGCCGGGACAGAGGAACACTGAAGCTTTCTTT. This gives the protein CASSDPPGQRNTEAFF.

V and J are TRBV29-1 and TRBJ2-3; 8 bases are a match to TRBD1. V dropped 6 bases and J dropped 4; count of bases not matched to a gene: 3. The germline gives CDR1 SQVTM, CDR2 ANQGSEA. The CDR3 has 12 amino acids. The CDR3 nucleotides are TGCAGCGTCCCGGACAGGGCAGATACGCAGTATTTT. Translated, it gives CSVPDRADTQYF.

The V and J genes are TRBV28 and TRBJ1-1; D gene uncertain. The CDR3 consists of 17 residues. V shed 7 bases and J shed 1 base, with 22 bases lying between them. Germline V CDR1 and CDR2: MDHEN, SYDVKM. The CDR3 here is CASTVFGGGRANTEAFF. In DNA, the CDR3 is TGTGCCAGCACAGTTTTTGGCGGTGGCAGAGCGAACACTGAAGCTTTCTTT.

This sequence joins TRBV2 and TRBJ2-2, with 10 positions matching TRBD2. Germline loops: CDR1 SNHLY, CDR2 FYNNEI. This CDR3 spans 15 amino acids. After removal of 11 bases from V and 3 bases from J, the junction contained 9 bases not matched to a gene. CDR3 DNA: TGTGCCTCGAGCGGGGGGGTGGTCGACACCGGGGAGCTGTTTTTT. It codes for CASSGGVVDTGELFF. Full variable domain (outside the CDR3, taken from reference TRBV2 and TRBJ2-2): EPEVTQTPSHQVTQMGQEVILRCVPISNHLYFYWYRQILGQKVEFLVSFYNNEISEKSEIFDDQFSVERPDGSNFTLKIRSTKLEDSAMYFCASSGGVVDTGELFFGEGSRLTVL.

The chain uses TRBV5-1 and TRBJ1-5; D gene ambiguous. The germline CDR1 and CDR2 sequences are SGHRS and YFSETQ. CDR3 size: 13 residues. V was clipped by 7 bases and J by 2 bases, with 10 bases between them. Here the CDR3 reads CASSALGNQPQHF. The CDR3 region has the DNA TGCGCCAGCTCGGCTCTGGGCAATCAGCCCCAGCATTTT.

This chain uses TRBV2 with TRBJ2-2; D is ambiguous. The V and J ends lost 6 bases and 2 bases respectively, with 10 bases between them. The CDR3 is 14 amino acids. CDR1 SNHLY and CDR2 FYNNEI come from the germline V gene. The CDR3 sequence: CASRVGLNTGELFF. The CDR3 DNA sequence: TGTGCCAGCAGGGTAGGGCTAAACACCGGGGAGCTGTTTTTT.

This chain connects TRBV21-1 to TRBJ1-1. TRBV21-1 is shown as a pseudogene. CDR3 length equals 15 residues. CDR3 DNA sequence: TGTGCCAGCAGCAAAGAGCGGGAGCCGAACACTGAAGCTTTCTTT. Protein: CASSKEREPNTEAFF.

The count of this clone is one. The chain recombines TRBV6-5 with TRBJ1-2, with 7 bases lining up with TRBD1. The CDR3 is 14 residues long. Germline trimming cut 5 bases from V and 8 bases from J; bases unmatched to any gene: 11. CDR1 is MNHEY, CDR2 SVGAGI, per germline. CDR3 nucleotides: TGTGCCAGCAGTCCGGGACAGCCCCCCGGCGGCTACACCTTC. Encoded protein: CASSPGQPPGGYTF.

The chain combines TRBV2 with TRBJ2-3, with D possibly matching TRBD1 (5 bases). This CDR3 has 16 residues. Trimming took off 4 bases at V and 1 base at J, with 15 bases between the two ends. Germline CDR1 is SNHLY and CDR2 is FYNNEI. The CDR3 reads CASSGPRAIGTDTQYF. The CDR3 nucleotides are TGTGCCAGCAGTGGGCCCAGGGCCATAGGCACAGATACGCAGTATTTT.

This clone has a single count. This CDR3 reads CSGSVNEQFF. The DNA of the CDR3 is TGCAGCGGTAGCGTCAATGAGCAGTTCTTC. V is TRBV29-1 and J is TRBJ2-1; TRBD2 might be the D (5 bases). The V and J ends lost 7 bases and 6 bases respectively, with 7 bases between them. The CDR3 spans 10 residues. Germline V CDR1 and CDR2: SQVTM, ANQGSEA.

In this sample, this clone turned up once. The chain is built from TRBV7-8 and TRBJ2-3; D is perhaps TRBD2 (5 bases). Germline V gene data show CDR1 as SGHVS and CDR2 as FQNEAQ. The CDR3 covers 13 residues. Trimming shortened V by 5 bases and J by 2 bases, and 8 bases separated the two germline ends. The CDR3 DNA is TGTGCCAGCAGCGGGGAGCACACAGATACGCAGTATTTT. Protein: CASSGEHTDTQYF.

J is TRBJ1-5 and V is TRBV5-1; 7 bases agree with TRBD1. There are 16 residues in the CDR3. Trimming cost V 0 bases and J 5 bases; bases outside gene matches: 8. CDR1 SGHRS and CDR2 YFSETQ come from the germline V gene. CDR3 residues: CASSLDGRGGDQPQHF. The DNA of the CDR3 is TGCGCCAGCAGCTTGGATGGCAGGGGGGGCGATCAGCCCCAGCATTTT.

The chain is built from TRBV6-6 and TRBJ2-7; 8 bases map to TRBD1. This CDR3 comprises 15 residues. The germline V gene encodes CDR1 MNHNY and CDR2 SVGAGI (reference sequence). The V gene end was trimmed by 2 bases and the J gene end by 3 bases; junction bases not matched to a gene: 6. CDR3: CASSYAGGQGYEQYF. For the CDR3, the DNA is TGTGCCAGCAGTTACGCTGGTGGACAGGGCTACGAGCAGTACTTC.

This clone was detected only once. V usage is TRBV10-3 and J usage is TRBJ1-5; D call uncertain. Germline CDR1 and CDR2: ENHRY and SYGVKD. The CDR3 is made up of 12 amino acids. Between the trimmed V and J ends, which lost 2 bases and 5 bases, there was a span of 4 bases. The CDR3 DNA is TGTGCCATCAGTGAGGGGGATCAGCCCCAGCATTTT. Translating gives CAISEGDQPQHF.

This clone has only one observation. V is TRBV15 and J is TRBJ2-2, with 9 bases that match TRBD1. CDR1 LNHNV and CDR2 YYDKDF come from the germline V gene (reference sequence). J was trimmed by 2 bases and V by 3 bases; bases with no gene match: 4. The CDR3 is 16 amino acids. DNA for the CDR3: TGTGCCACCAGCAGGGACAGGGGTCCAAACACCGGGGAGCTGTTTTTT. It yields the protein CATSRDRGPNTGELFF. The full variable domain, rest sourced from reference TRBV15 and TRBJ2-2, is DAMVIQNPRYQVTQFGKPVTLSCSQTLNHNVMYWYQQKSSQAPKLLFHYYDKDFNNEADTPDNFQSRRPNTSFCFLDIRSPGLGDTAMYLCATSRDRGPNTGELFFGEGSRLTVL.

V gene TRBV2 combines with J gene TRBJ2-5; 7 bases are a match to TRBD1. Germline V gene lookup returns CDR1 SNHLY and CDR2 FYNNEI. V lost 10 bases, J lost 3 bases, and 17 bases stayed unmatched. This CDR3 region has 16 residues. CDR3 sequence reads: CAIRVSLTGIEETQYF. CDR3 in DNA: TGTGCCATCAGGGTCTCTCTGACAGGGATTGAAGAGACCCAGTACTTC.

The chain combines TRBV9 with TRBJ1-6; D is possibly TRBD1 (6 bases). Germline CDR1 SGDLS, CDR2 YYNGEE. The CDR3 has 15 residues. Trimming stripped 4 bases from V and 3 bases from J, with 11 bases between. The CDR3 region is CASSSGQIYNSPLHF. The CDR3 coding sequence is TGTGCCAGCAGCTCTGGACAGATCTATAATTCACCCCTCCACTTT.

The rearrangement joins TRBV5-6 to TRBJ1-3, with 10 bases aligning to TRBD1. Trimming cost V 3 bases and J 1 base; bases outside gene matches: 13. The CDR3 has 19 residues. Germline-derived CDR1 and CDR2 are SGHDT and YYEEEE. CDR3: CASSSSGTGAADSGNTIYF. For the CDR3, the DNA is TGTGCCAGCAGCTCTTCCGGGACAGGGGCAGCAGATTCTGGAAACACCATATATTTT.

The CDR3: CASSLELASPLHF. As DNA, the CDR3 is TGCGCCAGCAGCTTGGAACTAGCATCACCCCTCCACTTT. The chain links TRBV5-1 to TRBJ1-6; no reliable D call. The V gene lost 0 bases and the J gene lost 10 bases, with 8 bases spanning the gap. The CDR3 loop spans 13 amino acids. Germline V gene data show CDR1 as SGHRS and CDR2 as YFSETQ.

This chain connects TRBV6-6 to TRBJ2-1, with TRBD2 matching 10 bases. The CDR3 has 14 amino acids. V shed 7 bases, J shed 9 bases, and the junction held 9 bases outside the gene matches. Germline lookup yields CDR1 MNHNY and CDR2 SVGAGI (reference sequence). The CDR3 region has the DNA TGTGCCAGCACTTGGACTAGCGGAAATCCTGAGCAGTTCTTC. Amino acid sequence: CASTWTSGNPEQFF.

The rearrangement uses TRBV5-8 and TRBJ1-3; 8 positions agree with TRBD1. V gave up 5 bases and J gave up 4 bases; unmatched junction bases: 5. This CDR3 contains 14 residues. The V gene's germline CDR1 is SGHTS and CDR2 YDEGEE. This CDR3 reads CASRVTGGGNTIYF. The CDR3 nucleotides read TGTGCCAGCAGGGTTACAGGGGGGGGAAACACCATATATTTT.